This T cell receptor (beta chain) was identified during a study of T cell responses to AZD1222 COVID-19 vaccine. Study overall: Second-dose recipients at about 4 or about 12 weeks were treated as one pooled group. Study outcomes and limitations: Nearly half of spike-specific TCRs reportedly go after variant regions that carry no mutations. Donor demographics were predominantly white British with a female majority; clonal diversity may be underestimated.

About this clone: Antigen: not known.

The data were produced by immunoSEQ multiplex PCR, yet TCRdb's version contains in-frame clones alone and is incomplete. The profile shows 150,000 or so clones, approximately 92% of them singletons. V was pared by 1 base and J by 0 bases, with 6 bases between. The V gene's germline CDR1 is SEHNR and CDR2 FQNEAQ (reference sequence). The CDR3 length is 14 residues. V gene TRBV7-9 combines with J gene TRBJ1-1; tentatively, D is TRBD1 (5 bases). This sample comprised peripheral blood, obtained on day 0 of AZD1222 vaccination. The receptor's source is an adult in good health. DNA for the CDR3: TGTGCCAGCAGCTTAGGACAGTTGAACACTGAAGCTTTCTTT. Amino acid sequence: CASSLGQLNTEAFF.